The subject of this entry is one T cell receptor (beta chain). The sample comes from a study of T cell responses to AZD1222 COVID-19 vaccine. This table comes from immunoSEQ multiplex PCR, and its TCRdb copy is limited to in-frame clones, with some not included. The profile shows roughly 200,000 clones, just over 90% of them singletons. Here the sequenced sample was peripheral blood, taken 28 days after the second AZD1222 dose. The sequence was obtained from an adult who received the AZD1222 COVID-19 vaccine.

The CDR3 DNA follows: TGTGCCAGCAGTTTACGACAGATCTATGGCTACACCTTC. This sequence encodes CASSLRQIYGYTF. This sequence joins TRBV12-3 or TRBV12-4 and TRBJ1-2, with D perhaps matching TRBD1 (5 bases). The CDR3 is made up of 13 amino acids. The V gene lost 2 bases and the J gene lost 4 bases, with 8 bases spanning the gap.